This record looks at one T cell receptor beta chain sequence and its context. The sample belongs to a study of blood T cell repertoires in COVID-19. Overall study context: Nucleic acid was either cDNA or gDNA, and it came from T cells, B-cell-depleted T cells, or PBMCs.

Authors' methods: Amplified reference gene primers provided the basis for estimating nucleated cell counts. Profiling relied on immunoSEQ multiplex PCR, and the TCRdb table lists in-frame clones only, not all of them. Clone size and the V and J calls come from that table; the DNA yielded D and trimming. The sample lists about 410,000 clones, around 91% occurring once. Seattle patient enrollment occurred during active infection, with longitudinal follow-up thereafter. Trimming removed 2 bases from V and 7 bases from J, with 12 bases in between. The CDR3 runs 15 residues. Per the germline V gene, CDR1 is LNHDA and CDR2 is SQIVND (reference sequence).

The sample taken for sequencing was peripheral blood. The source of this sequence is a woman aged 35 to 49 with COVID-19, enrolled during active disease. The chain combines TRBV19 with TRBJ1-6; possible D gene TRBD1, 5 bases. DNA for the CDR3: TGTGCCAGTAGTATAAGGGGTTCGAGGAATTCACCCCTCCACTTT. Protein sequence: CASSIRGSRNSPLHF.